Below, one TCR beta chain is given with its context. This clonotype was observed at least ten times. The clone's antigen remains unknown. Within one base of it there is no much larger clone, and no base qualities were kept. Library prep was done by PCR. Sequencing was performed on an Illumina HiSeq 2500. Molecular barcoding was employed in the preparation of TCR libraries, with unique molecular identifiers being used to normalize TCRbeta repertoire quantification. TCRdb itself trimmed the public reads at Q25 with fastp, ran MiXCR and retained productive beta chains. Every distinct CDR3 protein forms one entry, paired with its most common genes and DNA. Present in this sample are fewer than 95,000 distinct CDR3 sequences, about 12% of which were seen just once. The top ten clones comprise about 14% of the sample. The source of the sample is a study of T-cell reconstitution after alpha-beta-depleted transplantation in children listed by TCRdb under 2016. Concerning the study at large: Using TCR repertoire profiling, the study quantitatively followed how T-cell immune reconstitution unfolded in children after TCRalphabeta/CD19-depleted allogeneic hematopoietic cell transplantation.

CDR1 and CDR2 were assigned from the germline V gene (reference sequence) as DFQATT and SNEGSKA. The junction shows trimming of 5 bases on V and 7 bases on J, and the gene matches do not reach 9 bases of it. From the cysteine through the phenylalanine, the CDR3 covers 13 amino acids. CDR3 DNA is the only sequence kept; it has 39 bases, read in frame from the first base. Rearrangement joined TRBV20-1 to TRBJ1-1; 8 bases in between match TRBD1. The sample in question was PBMCs from the stem cell graft donor, obtained from the stem cell graft. This TCR was recovered from a human donor who donated a stem cell graft to a child with inherited bone marrow failure. The nucleotide sequence is given as TGCAGTGCTTCTAGGACAGGGCTTCTTGAAGCTTTCTTT. This is translated as CSASRTGLLEAFF.